The present T cell receptor (beta chain) was sequenced within a study of shared clonotypes between healthy human individuals (dated by TCRdb to 2018 to 2020). Study-wide context: The cohort included three men and two women between 18 and 49 years of age. To increase sequencing depth and limit assay-specific biases, different laboratories used diverse techniques to prepare libraries and sequence TCR repertoires. Blood TCR repertoires of about 5 healthy adults were deeply sequenced to estimate repertoire size and the extent of clonotype sharing between individuals. For each donor, CD4 naive and CD4 memory were each given three plates, CD8 naive was given two plates, and CD8 memory was given one plate. Each donor's leukapheresis produced roughly between roughly 0.85 and 9.5 billion PBMCs. Study-wide findings and limitations: Only blood was sampled, and tissue TCR repertoires likely differ from those in blood. Compared with non-shared clonotypes, the clonotypes found in all four sorted-subset donors had higher generation probabilities. Rarefaction of sorted-subset datasets indicated incomplete sequencing despite the large sequencing depth. Larger estimated clonotype richness was generally found for naive subsets than for memory subsets. Because the study included a small number of donors, the genetic and exposure-history diversity represented was limited. Roughly 5.2% of naive CD4, 3.5% of naive CD8, 2.3% of memory CD4, and approximately 0.39% of memory CD8 clonotypes were shared across a few donors. Pairwise subsampling led to the expectation that sequencing depth would affect the degree of clonotype sharing among donors.

TCR CDR3 regions were amplified from genomic DNA by multiplex PCR using the deep immunoSEQ assay. Extracted genomic DNA from each cell subset was distributed evenly across all wells of several immunoSEQ 96-well plates, and each plate was treated as a replicate. For sorted subsets, each replicate PCR was loaded with 200 ng genomic DNA, equivalent to approximately 27,000 T cell genomes. The purified libraries were quantified using a Qubit 3.0 fluorometer, sized with a Bioanalyzer 2100, and then quantified again using the KAPA Library Quantification kit. A separate single-read 150-cycle Illumina NextSeq 550 flow cell was used to sequence each immunoSEQ 96-well plate. The authors processed their data as follows. Because only junctional sequences without quality scores were contained in the immunoSEQ output, filtering matching that applied to full-length reads could not be performed. Sequences were annotated with PyIR, a Python wrapper for IgBLAST v1.9, and V/J genes and CDR3 were assigned using IMGT germline references. Any read was removed if the V/J assignment was weak (E-value above 1e-6), the CDR3 was missing, or the read contained stop codons, out-of-frame junctions, or ambiguous translated residues. V3J clonotypes were defined as sequences sharing an identical inferred V gene, J gene, and CDR3 amino acid sequence. Percentage overlap between repertoires was calculated by dividing the number of shared unique clonotypes by the size of the smaller repertoire. Three approaches were used to assess repertoire richness: RTK rarefaction, the Chao1 estimator, and Recon v2.1 estimates of unobserved clonotypes. Generation probabilities were computed with OLGA for all TCRbeta clonotypes obtained by the gDNA method from several donors. TCRdb took over this immuneACCESS table, retaining in-frame rearrangements with V and J assigned. Such tables are incomplete; in checked studies, under half of the missing clones stem from an unresolved V gene, and the remainder is unexplained. V, J and clone size were drawn from that table, and D and trimming were deduced from the DNA. This sample has approximately 1,500,000 clones in its table, and roughly 98% of those were observed once. Jointly, the top ten make up approximately 0.44% of the sample.

The donors were healthy, HIV-negative adults with no recently reported acute infections or vaccinations. All donors were Caucasian adults living in Nashville, Tennessee, USA. CD4+ T cells were enriched by magnetic negative selection; naive cells were then positively selected on CD45RA, and the negative fraction formed the memory subset. Blood was collected by leukapheresis, and PBMCs were isolated by Ficoll-Histopaque density gradient centrifugation and then cryopreserved in liquid nitrogen vapor phase. Analytical flow cytometry was used to check the purity and quantity of each magnetically sorted T cell population. From each sorted fraction, genomic DNA was isolated and quantified by UV absorbance on a Nanodrop 2000c. Via the germline V gene, CDR1 is KGHSH and CDR2 LQKENI. Clipping removes 1 base from V and 5 bases from J, with 14 as the unmatched junction base count. There are 19 amino acids in the CDR3, from cysteine to phenylalanine inclusive. The read is trimmed to its CDR3 DNA, 57 bases read in frame from base 1.

As regards this clone: The antigen this receptor binds is unknown. No quality values exist for individual bases; no much larger clone is one base distant.

Sequenced sample: naive CD4+ T cells sorted from blood. Taken with the paper, the label for cell subset or site translates to: CD45RA+ positively selected. The clonotype was recovered from a young man in good health. The rearrangement joined TRBV18 to TRBJ2-4; TRBD2 aligns with 10 central bases. The CDR3 reads CASSPLSGRALHGENIQYF. In nucleotide form, the sequence is TGTGCCAGCTCACCACTCAGCGGGAGGGCTCTCCATGGGGAAAACATTCAGTACTTC.